Reported below is one T cell receptor beta chain. It lacks a known antigen. Per-base qualities were not stored, and no clone one base away is much larger. These data are taken from a study of PD-L1 blockade in urothelial cancer (dated by TCRdb to the late 2010s). Regarding the complete study: Every patient began therapy in the mid-2010s and was given atezolizumab 1,200 mg intravenously every 3 weeks. About 90% of the roughly 29 patients were males with bladder-origin urothelial cancer, and about 65% of the 29 reported a prior smoking history. An ECOG performance status of 0 or 1 was recorded for the patients, and 0 to 3 prior chemotherapy regimens had been received by the patients. Blood samples were analyzed at two time points: 3 weeks after treatment start (second dose) and 6 weeks after treatment start. Blood samples yielded a median of roughly 150,000 T cells and tens of thousands of unique TCRs, with median clonality 0.080. An exploratory multi-omic analysis was conducted of the somatic, immune and clinical correlates of response to PD-L1 blockade with atezolizumab in urothelial cancer. Pretreatment tumor samples, along with matched peripheral blood collected serially before and after atezolizumab treatment, underwent TCR sequencing. Progression-free survival longer than 6 months counted as durable clinical benefit, and TCR features were additionally tested against both progression-free and overall survival. In the same patients, whole exome sequencing and RNA sequencing of pretreatment tumors were performed in addition to TCR sequencing. Durable clinical benefit was achieved by nine patients and was not achieved by 20 patients. Pretreatment blood TCR-seq was available for around 29 patients, at least one posttreatment blood collection was obtained for some 24 patients, and tumor TCR-seq was available for some 24 patients. On the study overall, not on this receptor specifically: Because of the small sample size (n ≈ 31) and the many exploratory analyses performed, the results are intended to be regarded as hypothesis-generating. A pretreatment peripheral blood TCR clonality below the median was linked to improved progression-free and overall survival. Greater expansion of tumor-associated TCR clones in peripheral blood 3 weeks after the start of treatment was observed in patients with durable benefit (n ≈ 22, p = 0.022).

Synthetic TCR analog templates were spiked into each PCR to estimate absolute template abundance from read counts. Using the immunoSEQ assay, TCRbeta CDR3 regions were amplified from genomic DNA with bias-controlled V and J gene primers. Rearranged TCRbeta segments were sequenced at approximately 20X coverage. Processing in the source paper ran as follows. Clustering was used to correct sequencing errors, and CDR3s were annotated against IMGT to assign V, D and J genes. Only productive TCRbeta rearrangements were used in downstream analyses, excluding out-of-frame or stop-codon sequences. Clonality was calculated as one minus the Shannon entropy normalized by the log of the number of unique productive sequences. Clones differing between time points or between blood and tumor were identified using Fisher's exact test with Benjamini-Hochberg correction, with an adjusted p below 0.01 applied as the threshold. What TCRdb holds here is the immuneACCESS table cut down to in-frame rearrangements. Part of the clones is not present; checked against another copy, under half of the missing clones reflect an unresolved V gene, and the others are unexplained. Clonal size and the V and J genes are those of that table, whereas D and trimming came from the DNA. This sample has 50,000 to 65,000 clones in its table, and approximately 80% of those were observed once. 2.5% to 3.5% of the sample is taken by the ten largest.

The germline V gene encodes CDR1 SEHNR and CDR2 FQNEAQ (reference sequence). The CDR3, from cysteine to phenylalanine, totals 17 residues. Solely the CDR3 DNA is kept, with 51 bases framed from the first base. Trimming costs V 2 bases and J 4 bases, and their ends lie 19 bases apart. What this sample's time point label stands for: pretreatment peripheral blood. A cohort of 25 to 30 patients with locally advanced or metastatic urothelial carcinoma, treated at Memorial Sloan Kettering on a trial protocol, was included. Peripheral blood mononuclear cells were collected from each patient pretreatment and during treatment, giving between 1 and 8 total time points per patient. The Qiagen DNeasy Blood extraction kit was used to purify genomic DNA from total PBMCs and tumor samples. PBMCs were collected pretreatment and during treatment, and were isolated and stored as previously described.

Sequenced here: PBMCs, sampled around atezolizumab (anti-PD-L1) treatment. This sequence uses TRBV7-9 and TRBJ2-3; TRBD1 could be the D gene, as 5 bases match. This TCR derives from a man between 65 and 85 years old with urothelial cancer. The CDR3 amino acid sequence is: CASSLSQGRVIADTQYF. The nucleotide sequence is TGTGCCAGCAGCTTAAGTCAGGGCAGGGTGATCGCAGATACGCAGTATTTT.